This T cell receptor (beta chain) was sequenced during a study of blood T cell repertoires in COVID-19. Clones were read by immunoSEQ multiplex PCR, and TCRdb kept only the in-frame ones, dropping some. The sample includes a few hundred thousand clones, roughly 89% of them seen just once. The CDR3 totals 15 residues. Trimming shortened V by 3 bases and J by 0 bases, and 9 bases separated the two germline ends. CDR1 is SNHLY, CDR2 FYNNEI, per germline. In this sample, this clone turned up a few times. This receptor was obtained from a man aged 18 to 35 with acute COVID-19. Material for sequencing was PBMCs or T cells enriched from blood (not recorded which). The rearrangement uses TRBV2 and TRBJ1-5; D possibly corresponds to TRBD1 (5 bases). In DNA, the CDR3 is TGTGCCAGCAGTGAGTGGGGGGGTAGCAATCAGCCCCAGCATTTT. Protein sequence: CASSEWGGSNQPQHF.